This is a list of T cell receptor beta chains from one sample in a study of OX40 agonist ivuxolimab in advanced cancers. Profiled with immunoSEQ multiplex PCR; TCRdb holds only in-frame clones, not every one. The sample carries about 20,000 clones, approximately 72% recorded once. The sample here was CD4+ or CD8+ T cells sorted from blood, taken in a trial of the OX40 agonist ivuxolimab. These receptors all come from an adult with an advanced solid tumor such as melanoma, head and neck, liver or kidney cancer. CDR3s include the opening cysteine and the closing phenylalanine or tryptophan. D genes are given only for firm matches. Clone size is stated in some rows and not others, as once, few, many or a class when expanded.

j_call: TRBJ2-1; d_call: TRBD2; clone_size: -; v_call: TRBV18; cdr3_length: 15; cdr3_aa: CASSPSGGVGNEQFF; cdr3_nt: TGTGCCAGCTCCCCTTCTGGGGGGGTAGGCAATGAGCAGTTCTTC
j_call: TRBJ1-4; d_call: -; clone_size: -; v_call: TRBV29-1; cdr3_length: 14; cdr3_aa: CSVGLGATNEKLFF; cdr3_nt: TGCAGCGTTGGATTGGGCGCAACTAATGAAAAACTGTTTTTT
j_call: TRBJ2-2; d_call: -; clone_size: -; v_call: TRBV2; cdr3_length: 14; cdr3_aa: CASSDRPNTGELFF; cdr3_nt: TGTGCCAGCAGTGACAGACCAAACACCGGGGAGCTGTTTTTT
j_call: TRBJ2-7; d_call: -; clone_size: few; v_call: TRBV11-3; cdr3_length: 17; cdr3_aa: CASSNLREGPRFYEQYF; cdr3_nt: TGTGCCAGCAGTAACCTCAGAGAGGGGCCTCGTTTCTACGAGCAGTACTTC
j_call: TRBJ2-1; d_call: TRBD1; clone_size: -; v_call: TRBV7-9; cdr3_length: 15; cdr3_aa: CASSLYTGAGNEQFF; cdr3_nt: TGTGCCAGCAGCTTGTACACAGGGGCGGGCAATGAGCAGTTCTTC
j_call: TRBJ1-5; d_call: -; clone_size: few; v_call: TRBV28; cdr3_length: 13; cdr3_aa: CASSFLSNQPQHF; cdr3_nt: TGTGCCAGCAGTTTCCTTTCTAATCAGCCCCAGCATTTT
j_call: TRBJ2-3; d_call: -; clone_size: -; v_call: TRBV7-2; cdr3_length: 12; cdr3_aa: CASSFYGDTQYF; cdr3_nt: TGTGCCAGCAGCTTCTACGGCGATACGCAGTATTTT
j_call: TRBJ1-2; d_call: -; clone_size: -; v_call: TRBV7-1; cdr3_length: 14; cdr3_aa: CASSPLEGPVGYTF; cdr3_nt: TGTGCCAGCAGCCCCTTGGAGGGGCCTGTTGGCTACACCTTC
j_call: TRBJ2-2; d_call: TRBD2; clone_size: -; v_call: TRBV7-7; cdr3_length: 16; cdr3_aa: CASSLGRGSVTGELFF; cdr3_nt: TGTGCTAGCAGCTTAGGGCGGGGGAGTGTCACCGGGGAGCTGTTTTTT
j_call: TRBJ1-2; d_call: -; clone_size: -; v_call: TRBV5-6; cdr3_length: 15; cdr3_aa: CASSFGGGSSYGYTF; cdr3_nt: TGTGCCAGCAGCTTCGGCGGGGGTTCGTCCTATGGCTACACCTTC
j_call: TRBJ2-7; d_call: -; clone_size: many; v_call: TRBV21-1; cdr3_length: 13; cdr3_aa: CASSKYSSYEQYF; cdr3_nt: TGTGCCAGCAGCAAATACAGCTCCTACGAGCAGTACTTC
j_call: TRBJ1-5; d_call: -; clone_size: medium-sized; v_call: TRBV7-8; cdr3_length: 15; cdr3_aa: CASSLAEERVQPQHF; cdr3_nt: TGTGCCAGCAGCTTAGCGGAGGAGCGGGTTCAGCCCCAGCATTTT
j_call: TRBJ2-3; d_call: -; clone_size: -; v_call: TRBV29-1; cdr3_length: 14; cdr3_aa: CSGVVARGTDTQYF; cdr3_nt: TGCAGCGGGGTAGTGGCGCGGGGCACAGATACGCAGTATTTT
j_call: TRBJ1-3; d_call: -; clone_size: -; v_call: TRBV4-1; cdr3_length: 19; cdr3_aa: CASSQVLHFQGSSGNTIYF; cdr3_nt: TGCGCCAGCAGCCAAGTTCTACATTTTCAGGGGAGCTCTGGAAACACCATATATTTT
j_call: TRBJ2-1; d_call: TRBD2; clone_size: -; v_call: TRBV7-7; cdr3_length: 16; cdr3_aa: CASSLAGLAGDNEQFF; cdr3_nt: TGTGCTAGCAGCTTAGCGGGACTAGCGGGGGACAATGAGCAGTTCTTC
j_call: TRBJ1-1; d_call: TRBD1; clone_size: -; v_call: TRBV7-9; cdr3_length: 14; cdr3_aa: CASSQQGGNTEAFF; cdr3_nt: TGTGCCAGCAGCCAACAGGGGGGGAACACTGAAGCTTTCTTT
j_call: TRBJ2-7; d_call: -; clone_size: -; v_call: TRBV19; cdr3_length: 13; cdr3_aa: CASSPSSAGEQYF; cdr3_nt: TGTGCCAGTAGTCCCAGCTCGGCAGGCGAGCAGTACTTC
j_call: TRBJ2-3; d_call: TRBD1; clone_size: -; v_call: TRBV2; cdr3_length: 13; cdr3_aa: CASRQGAVDTQYF; cdr3_nt: TGTGCCAGCAGACAGGGGGCGGTAGATACGCAGTATTTT
j_call: TRBJ1-5; d_call: -; clone_size: -; v_call: TRBV7-9; cdr3_length: 16; cdr3_aa: CASSLMGAARNQPQHF; cdr3_nt: TGTGCCAGCAGCTTGATGGGAGCTGCCCGGAATCAGCCCCAGCATTTT
j_call: TRBJ1-1; d_call: -; clone_size: -; v_call: TRBV19; cdr3_length: 16; cdr3_aa: CASSIDHRDGDTEAFF; cdr3_nt: TGTGCCAGTAGTATAGACCACAGGGACGGGGACACTGAAGCTTTCTTT
j_call: TRBJ2-1; d_call: -; clone_size: -; v_call: TRBV30; cdr3_length: 12; cdr3_aa: CASWEGGPEQFF; cdr3_nt: TGTGCCTCTTGGGAGGGGGGGCCCGAGCAGTTCTTC
j_call: TRBJ1-6; d_call: -; clone_size: -; v_call: TRBV6-5; cdr3_length: 15; cdr3_aa: CASTRGLGYNSPLHF; cdr3_nt: TGTGCCAGCACTAGGGGTTTGGGATATAATTCACCCCTCCACTTT
j_call: TRBJ1-2; d_call: -; clone_size: -; v_call: TRBV7-9; cdr3_length: 15; cdr3_aa: CASSLGEGKSYGYTF; cdr3_nt: TGTGCCAGCAGCTTAGGGGAAGGGAAGAGTTATGGCTACACCTTC
j_call: TRBJ2-4; d_call: -; clone_size: -; v_call: TRBV28; cdr3_length: 15; cdr3_aa: CASSPTMIAKNIQYF; cdr3_nt: TGTGCCAGCAGTCCGACGATGATAGCCAAAAACATTCAGTACTTC
j_call: TRBJ2-1; d_call: -; clone_size: -; v_call: TRBV7-8; cdr3_length: 16; cdr3_aa: CASSLFKRLPGNEQFF; cdr3_nt: TGTGCCAGCAGCCTTTTTAAGAGGCTCCCAGGCAATGAGCAGTTCTTC
j_call: TRBJ2-2; d_call: -; clone_size: -; v_call: TRBV5-8; cdr3_length: 16; cdr3_aa: CASSLLGYPNTGELFF; cdr3_nt: TGTGCCAGCAGCCTTTTGGGGTATCCGAACACCGGGGAGCTGTTTTTT
j_call: TRBJ2-3; d_call: TRBD2; clone_size: -; v_call: TRBV10-3; cdr3_length: 16; cdr3_aa: CAISISSGGGHATQYF; cdr3_nt: TGTGCCATCAGTATCTCCAGCGGGGGGGGCCACGCTACGCAGTATTTT
j_call: TRBJ1-2; d_call: -; clone_size: -; v_call: TRBV9; cdr3_length: 14; cdr3_aa: CASSVQNKNYGYTF; cdr3_nt: TGTGCCAGCAGCGTACAGAACAAGAACTATGGCTACACCTTC
j_call: TRBJ2-3; d_call: -; clone_size: many; v_call: TRBV9; cdr3_length: 15; cdr3_aa: CASTILAGAPDTQYF; cdr3_nt: TGTGCCAGCACCATCCTGGCGGGCGCCCCAGATACGCAGTATTTT